Below, one T cell receptor (beta chain) is given with its context. The germline gives CDR1 SGDLS, CDR2 YYNGEE. With 4 bases removed from V and 4 bases from J, the gap between germline ends came to 17 bases. This CDR3 has 15 residues. The assay ran at deep level. Every unsorted PBMC PCR replicate was loaded with around 0.3 ug DNA, tens of thousands of T cell genomes. Sequencing on ten immunoSEQ deep assay plates was performed for unsorted PBMC DNA. Sequencing was performed with immunoSEQ multiplex PCR; in TCRdb, only in-frame clones are kept and a portion is missing. The sample holds about 490,000 clones, around 80% seen once. The data originate from a study of shared clonotypes between healthy human individuals.

Material: PBMCs. This sequence joins TRBV9 and TRBJ1-2; D unresolved. The receptor comes from a woman in her thirties or forties in good health. Some clones in this sample may be carry-over from other donors' samples. In DNA, the CDR3 is TGTGCCAGCAGCTCGGCCCTAAACAGAGGCTATGGCTACACCTTC. Translation: CASSSALNRGYGYTF.